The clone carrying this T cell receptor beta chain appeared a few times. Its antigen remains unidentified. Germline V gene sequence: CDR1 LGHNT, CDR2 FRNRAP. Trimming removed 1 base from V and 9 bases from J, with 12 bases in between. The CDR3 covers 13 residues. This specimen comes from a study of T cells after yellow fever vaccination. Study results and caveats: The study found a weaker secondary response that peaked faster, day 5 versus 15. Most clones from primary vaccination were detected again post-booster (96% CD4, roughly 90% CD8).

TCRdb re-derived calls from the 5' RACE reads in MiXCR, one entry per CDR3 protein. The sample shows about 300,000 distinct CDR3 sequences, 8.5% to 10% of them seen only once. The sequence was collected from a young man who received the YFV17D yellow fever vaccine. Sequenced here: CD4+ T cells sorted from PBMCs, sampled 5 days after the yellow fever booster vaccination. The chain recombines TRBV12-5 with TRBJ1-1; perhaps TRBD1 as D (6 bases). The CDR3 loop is CASGLDWGGQAFF. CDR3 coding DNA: TGTGCTAGTGGTTTGGATTGGGGGGGCCAAGCTTTCTTT.